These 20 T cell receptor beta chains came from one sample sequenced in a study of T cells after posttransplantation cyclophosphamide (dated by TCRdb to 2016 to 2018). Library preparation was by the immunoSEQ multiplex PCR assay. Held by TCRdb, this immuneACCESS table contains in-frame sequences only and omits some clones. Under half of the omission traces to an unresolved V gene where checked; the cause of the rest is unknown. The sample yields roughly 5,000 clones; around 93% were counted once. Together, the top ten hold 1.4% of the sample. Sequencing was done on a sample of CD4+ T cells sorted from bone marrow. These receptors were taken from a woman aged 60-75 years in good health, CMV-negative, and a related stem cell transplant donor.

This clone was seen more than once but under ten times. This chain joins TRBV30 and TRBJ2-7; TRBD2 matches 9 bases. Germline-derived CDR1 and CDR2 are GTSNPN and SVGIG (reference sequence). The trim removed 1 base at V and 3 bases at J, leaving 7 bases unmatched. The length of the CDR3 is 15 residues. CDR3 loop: CAWSGAAGGYYEQYF. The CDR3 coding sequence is TGTGCCTGGAGTGGCGCGGCGGGAGGGTACTACGAGCAGTACTTC.

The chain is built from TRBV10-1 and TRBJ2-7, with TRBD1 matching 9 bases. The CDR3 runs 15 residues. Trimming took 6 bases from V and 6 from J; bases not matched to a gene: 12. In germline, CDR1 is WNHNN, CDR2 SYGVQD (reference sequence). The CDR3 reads CASRVTRDREGEQYV. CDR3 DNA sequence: TGCGCCAGCAGGGTTACCCGGGACAGGGAAGGCGAGCAGTACGTC.

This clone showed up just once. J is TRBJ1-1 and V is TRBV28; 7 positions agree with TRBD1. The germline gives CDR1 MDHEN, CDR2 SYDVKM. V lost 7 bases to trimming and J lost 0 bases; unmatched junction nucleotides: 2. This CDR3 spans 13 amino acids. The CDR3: CASNTGVNTEAFF. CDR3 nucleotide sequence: TGTGCCAGCAATACAGGGGTGAACACTGAAGCTTTCTTT.

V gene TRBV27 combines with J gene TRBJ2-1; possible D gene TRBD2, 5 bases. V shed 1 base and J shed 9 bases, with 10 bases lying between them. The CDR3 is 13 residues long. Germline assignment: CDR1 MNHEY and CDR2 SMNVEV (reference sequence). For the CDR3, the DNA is TGTGCCAGCAGTTTATGGGTAGCGAGTGAGCAGTTCTTC. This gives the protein CASSLWVASEQFF.

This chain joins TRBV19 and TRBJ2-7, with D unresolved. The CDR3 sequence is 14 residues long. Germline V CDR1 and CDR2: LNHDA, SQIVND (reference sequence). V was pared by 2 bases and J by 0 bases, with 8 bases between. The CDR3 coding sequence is TGTGCCAGTAGTATACAACCTACCTCCTACGAGCAGTACTTC. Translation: CASSIQPTSYEQYF.

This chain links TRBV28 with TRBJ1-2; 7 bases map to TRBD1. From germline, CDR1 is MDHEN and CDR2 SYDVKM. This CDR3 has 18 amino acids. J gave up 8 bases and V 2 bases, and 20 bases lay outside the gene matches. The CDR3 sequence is CASSLIRKTDRDRRGYTF. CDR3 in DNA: TGTGCCAGCAGTTTAATTAGAAAGACCGACAGGGACCGACGCGGCTACACCTTC.

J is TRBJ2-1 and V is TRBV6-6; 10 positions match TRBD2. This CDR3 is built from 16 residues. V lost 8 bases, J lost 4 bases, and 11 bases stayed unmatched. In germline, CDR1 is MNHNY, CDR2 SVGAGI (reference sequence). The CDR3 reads CASGRVAGGNYNEQFF. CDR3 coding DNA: TGTGCCAGCGGGAGGGTAGCGGGGGGAAATTACAATGAGCAGTTCTTC.

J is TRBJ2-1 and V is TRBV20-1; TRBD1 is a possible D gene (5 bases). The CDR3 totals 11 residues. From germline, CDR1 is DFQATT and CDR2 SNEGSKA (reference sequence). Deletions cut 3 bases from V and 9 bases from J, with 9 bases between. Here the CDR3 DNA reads TGCAGTGCTAGTGGGGCCCTTGAGCAGTTCTTC. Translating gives CSASGALEQFF.

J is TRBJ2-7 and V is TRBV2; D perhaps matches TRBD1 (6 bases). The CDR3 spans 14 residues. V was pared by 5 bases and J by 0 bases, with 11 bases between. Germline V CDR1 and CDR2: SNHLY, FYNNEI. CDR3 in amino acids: CASSNDRSSYEQYF. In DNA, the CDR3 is TGTGCCAGCAGTAATGACAGGAGCTCCTACGAGCAGTACTTC.

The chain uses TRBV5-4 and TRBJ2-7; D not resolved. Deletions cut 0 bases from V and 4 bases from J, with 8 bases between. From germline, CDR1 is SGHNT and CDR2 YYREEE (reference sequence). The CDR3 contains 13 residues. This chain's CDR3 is CASSLAPQYEQYF. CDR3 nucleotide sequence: TGTGCCAGCAGCTTGGCCCCGCAGTACGAGCAGTACTTC.

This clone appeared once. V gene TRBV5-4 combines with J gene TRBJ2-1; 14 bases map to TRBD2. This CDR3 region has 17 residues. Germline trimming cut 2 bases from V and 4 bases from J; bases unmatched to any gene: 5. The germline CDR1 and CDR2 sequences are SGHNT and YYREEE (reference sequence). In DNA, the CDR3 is TGTGCCAGCAGCTTCCGACTAGCGGGAGGGCCTTACAATGAGCAGTTCTTC. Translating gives CASSFRLAGGPYNEQFF.

The CDR3 DNA is TGTGCCAGCAGCCCAGAACAGGGGGCAGATTCACCCCTCCACTTT. This codes for CASSPEQGADSPLHF. The V gene is TRBV4-2, the J gene TRBJ1-6; 9 bases agree with TRBD1. Trimming removed 4 bases from V and 8 bases from J; junction bases left unmatched: 6. Germline assignment: CDR1 LGHNA and CDR2 YNFKEQ. This CDR3 is 15 amino acids long.

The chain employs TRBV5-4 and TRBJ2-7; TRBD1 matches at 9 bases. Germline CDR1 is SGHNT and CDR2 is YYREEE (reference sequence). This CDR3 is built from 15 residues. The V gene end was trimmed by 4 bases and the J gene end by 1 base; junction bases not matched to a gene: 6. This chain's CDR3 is CASSLTGGASYEQYF. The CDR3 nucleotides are TGTGCCAGCAGCCTAACAGGGGGCGCGTCCTACGAGCAGTACTTC.

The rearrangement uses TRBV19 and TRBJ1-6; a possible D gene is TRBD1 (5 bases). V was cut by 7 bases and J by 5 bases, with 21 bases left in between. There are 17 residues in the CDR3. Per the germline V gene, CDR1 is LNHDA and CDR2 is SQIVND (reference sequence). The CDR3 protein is CASTGNGAGLNNSPLHF. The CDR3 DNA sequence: TGTGCCAGTACCGGTAACGGTGCGGGGCTTAATAATTCACCCCTCCACTTT. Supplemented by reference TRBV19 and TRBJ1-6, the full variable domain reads DGGITQSPKYLFRKEGQNVTLSCEQNLNHDAMYWYRQDPGQGLRLIYYSQIVNDFQKGDIAEGYSVSREKKESFPLTVTSAQKNPTAFYLCASTGNGAGLNNSPLHFGNGTRLTVT.

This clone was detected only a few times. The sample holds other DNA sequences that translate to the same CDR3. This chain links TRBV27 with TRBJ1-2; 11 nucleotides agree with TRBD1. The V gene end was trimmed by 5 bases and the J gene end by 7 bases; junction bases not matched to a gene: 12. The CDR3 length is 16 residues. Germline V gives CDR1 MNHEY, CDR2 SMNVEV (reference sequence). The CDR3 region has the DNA TGTGCCAGCAGTACATCACCCGCCGGGACAGGGGGTGGCTACACCTTC. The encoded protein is CASSTSPAGTGGGYTF.

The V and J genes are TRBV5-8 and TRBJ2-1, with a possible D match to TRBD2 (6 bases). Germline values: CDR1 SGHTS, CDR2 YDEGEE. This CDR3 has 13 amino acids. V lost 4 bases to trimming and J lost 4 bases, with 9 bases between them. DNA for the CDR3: TGTGCCAGCAGCCCGACTAGGTACAATGAGCAGTTCTTC. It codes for CASSPTRYNEQFF.

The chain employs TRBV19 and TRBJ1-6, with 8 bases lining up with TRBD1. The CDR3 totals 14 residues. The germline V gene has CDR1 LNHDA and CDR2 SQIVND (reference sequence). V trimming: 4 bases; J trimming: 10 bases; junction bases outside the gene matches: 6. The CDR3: CASSTRTGSSPLHF. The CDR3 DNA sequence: TGTGCCAGTAGTACCAGGACAGGGTCGTCACCCCTCCACTTT.

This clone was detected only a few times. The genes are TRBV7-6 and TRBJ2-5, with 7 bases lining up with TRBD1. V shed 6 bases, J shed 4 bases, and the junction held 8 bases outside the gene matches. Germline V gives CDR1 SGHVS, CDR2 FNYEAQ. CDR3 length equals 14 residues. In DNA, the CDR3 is TGTGCCAGCAGTTCGGACAGGCTCCTAGAGACCCAGTACTTC. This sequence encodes CASSSDRLLETQYF.

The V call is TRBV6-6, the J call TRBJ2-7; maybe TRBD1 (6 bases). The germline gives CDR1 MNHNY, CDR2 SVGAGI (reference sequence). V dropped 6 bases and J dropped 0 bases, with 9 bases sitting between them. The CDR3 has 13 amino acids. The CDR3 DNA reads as TGTGCCAGCAGGCAGGGGAGCTCCTACGAGCAGTACTTC. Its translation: CASRQGSSYEQYF.

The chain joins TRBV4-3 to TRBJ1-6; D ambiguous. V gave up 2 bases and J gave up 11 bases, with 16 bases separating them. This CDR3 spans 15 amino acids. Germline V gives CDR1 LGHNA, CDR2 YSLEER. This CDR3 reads CASSQSSLTQTPLHF. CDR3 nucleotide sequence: TGCGCCAGCAGCCAAAGCTCTCTTACCCAAACACCCCTCCACTTT.